This T cell receptor (beta chain) was identified during a study of cytomegalovirus exposure and HLA in healthy donors. Trimming pared 8 bases from V and 5 bases from J, leaving 10 bases between. Germline V gene lookup returns CDR1 MNHEY and CDR2 SVGAGI. The CDR3 is made up of 11 amino acids. Study-level points and caveats: Later analysis identified around 15,000 TCR beta sequences associated with HLA alleles, using a false discovery rate threshold of 0.05.

The PCR had 60 Vbeta and 13 Jbeta primers. The data were produced by immunoSEQ multiplex PCR, yet TCRdb's version contains in-frame clones alone and is incomplete. The sample holds some 150,000 clones, approximately 86% seen once. This clone showed up just a few times. Its target is not known. The rearrangement uses TRBV6-5 and TRBJ2-7; a possible D gene is TRBD1 (5 bases). The sequencing input was PBMCs. This sequence was found in a woman aged 45-59 years in good health and CMV-seropositive. In nucleotides, the CDR3 is TGTGCCAGCGCGCAGGGCGACGAGCAGTACTTC. The encoded protein is CASAQGDEQYF.